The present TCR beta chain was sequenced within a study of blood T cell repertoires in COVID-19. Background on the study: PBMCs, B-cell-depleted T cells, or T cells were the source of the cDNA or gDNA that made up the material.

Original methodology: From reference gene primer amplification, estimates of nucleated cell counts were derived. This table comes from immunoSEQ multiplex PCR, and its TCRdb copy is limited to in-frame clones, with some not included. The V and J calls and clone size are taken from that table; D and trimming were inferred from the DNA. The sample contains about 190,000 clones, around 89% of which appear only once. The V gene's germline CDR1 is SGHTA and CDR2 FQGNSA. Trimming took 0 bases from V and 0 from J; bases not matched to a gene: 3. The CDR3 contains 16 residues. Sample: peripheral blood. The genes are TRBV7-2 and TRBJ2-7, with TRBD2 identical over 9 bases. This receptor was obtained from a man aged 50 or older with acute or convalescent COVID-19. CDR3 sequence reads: CASSLAPGLASYEQYV. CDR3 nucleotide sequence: TGTGCCAGCAGCTTAGCTCCGGGACTAGCCTCCTACGAGCAGTACGTC.